This T cell receptor (beta chain) was obtained from a study of blood T cell repertoires in COVID-19. Study-level information: Samples of COVID-19 (acute and convalescent) were obtained from the United States, Italy and Spain. The analysed material was cDNA or gDNA that came from T cells, B-cell-depleted T cells, or PBMCs.

This CDR3 has 19 residues. Germline V gene data show CDR1 as PRHDT and CDR2 as FYEKMQ (reference sequence). J was trimmed by 5 bases and V by 1 base; bases with no gene match: 15. Original analysis: Amplifying reference gene primers gave estimates of nucleated cell counts. Clones were sequenced by immunoSEQ multiplex PCR, and TCRdb holds only the in-frame ones, with some missing. D and trimming were read from the DNA, whereas the V and J calls and clone size are those reported in that table. The sample shows around 100,000 clones, 84% of them seen only once. This TCR came from a man between 65 and 80 years old with active or convalescent COVID-19. The rearrangement links TRBV13 to TRBJ2-5; TRBD2 agrees at 11 bases. The material sequenced was peripheral blood. CDR3: CASSLAGTSGVAGAETQYF. DNA of the CDR3: TGTGCCAGCAGCTTAGCAGGGACTAGCGGTGTAGCAGGGGCGGAGACCCAGTACTTC.